In this sample, the clone carrying this TCR beta chain turned up a few times. Its matching antigen is unknown. V gave up 3 bases and J gave up 8 bases, with 16 bases separating them. Germline-derived CDR1 and CDR2 are LGHDT and YNNKEL (reference sequence). There are 15 residues in the CDR3. This sample is part of a study of response to subunit inactivated influenza vaccine. Overall study findings and caveats: Seasonal influenza vaccination, on each occasion, was suggested by the authors to recruit few new T cells.

Using its own MiXCR run on the RT-PCR reads, TCRdb lists one record per CDR3 protein. Of roughly 760,000 distinct CDR3 sequences in the sample, approximately 22% were seen once. The chain has TRBV3-1 and TRBJ1-4; maybe TRBD1 (5 bases). The specimen was PBMCs from blood, collected 4 to 6 days after vaccination. The clonotype was recovered from a man aged 45-65 years who received an inactivated influenza vaccine. The CDR3 sequence is CASSHSSGGREKLFF. CDR3 coding DNA: TGTGCCAGCAGCCATTCATCTGGGGGTAGGGAAAAACTGTTTTTT.